Below, 2 T cell receptor beta chains from the same sample are listed, as sequenced in a study of blood T cell repertoires in COVID-19. Here immunoSEQ multiplex PCR was the method, and the copy in TCRdb shows in-frame clones only, minus some. The table has about 120,000 clones, about 85% seen once. Input material: peripheral blood. The receptor set was obtained from a man aged 55 to 70 with acute or convalescent COVID-19.

The chain recombines TRBV7-9 with TRBJ1-2; 11 bases map to TRBD1. With V trimmed by 5 bases and J by 3 bases, 5 bases remained unmatched. Germline-derived CDR1 and CDR2 are SEHNR and FQNEAQ (reference sequence). This CDR3 has 15 residues. The chain's CDR3 is CASSRDRGTHYGYTF. The CDR3 nucleotides are TGTGCCAGCAGCAGGGACAGGGGGACCCACTATGGCTACACCTTC.

The genes are TRBV3-1 (or the pseudogene TRBV3-2) and TRBJ2-5, with D possibly matching TRBD2 (5 bases). CDR1 LGHDT and CDR2 YNNKEL come from the germline V gene (reference sequence). The CDR3 is made up of 14 amino acids. V dropped 4 bases and J dropped 2 bases, with 11 bases sitting between them. The DNA of the CDR3 is TGTGCCAGCAGCCCCAACTGGGAGCAAGAGACCCAGTACTTC. Its translation is CASSPNWEQETQYF.